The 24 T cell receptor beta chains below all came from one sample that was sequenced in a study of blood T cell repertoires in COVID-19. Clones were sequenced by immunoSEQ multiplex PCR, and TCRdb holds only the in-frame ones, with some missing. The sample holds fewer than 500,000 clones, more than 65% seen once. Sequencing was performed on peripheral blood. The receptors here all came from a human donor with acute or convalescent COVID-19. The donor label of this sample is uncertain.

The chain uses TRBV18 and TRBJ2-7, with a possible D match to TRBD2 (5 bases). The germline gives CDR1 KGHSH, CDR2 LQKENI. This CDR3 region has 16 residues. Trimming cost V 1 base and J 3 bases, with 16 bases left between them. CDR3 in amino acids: CASSPRVGVTYYEQYF. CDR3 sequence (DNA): TGTGCCAGCTCACCACGAGTCGGGGTCACCTACTACGAGCAGTACTTC. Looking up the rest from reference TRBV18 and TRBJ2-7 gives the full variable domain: NAGVMQNPRHLVRRRGQEARLRCSPMKGHSHVYWYRQLPEEGLKFMVYLQKENIIDESGMPKERFSAEFPKEGPSILRIQQVVRGDSAAYFCASSPRVGVTYYEQYFGPGTRLTVT.

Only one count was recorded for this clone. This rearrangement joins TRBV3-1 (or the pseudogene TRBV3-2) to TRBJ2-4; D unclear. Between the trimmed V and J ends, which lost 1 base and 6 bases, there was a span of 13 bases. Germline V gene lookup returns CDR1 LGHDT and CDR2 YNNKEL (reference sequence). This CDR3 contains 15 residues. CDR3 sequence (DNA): TGTGCCAGCAGCCAAGGAACCCGGGTCTTAAACATTCAGTACTTC. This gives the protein CASSQGTRVLNIQYF.

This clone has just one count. The CDR3 DNA follows: TGTGCCAGCAGCCACGACAGGGTATACACTGAAGCTTTCTTT. Its translation is CASSHDRVYTEAFF. V is TRBV6-1 and J is TRBJ1-1; TRBD1 aligns across 7 bases. The germline V gene encodes CDR1 MNHNS and CDR2 SASEGT. The junction had 7 bases not matched to a gene; V was cut back by 6 bases and J by 3 bases. CDR3 length: 14 amino acids.

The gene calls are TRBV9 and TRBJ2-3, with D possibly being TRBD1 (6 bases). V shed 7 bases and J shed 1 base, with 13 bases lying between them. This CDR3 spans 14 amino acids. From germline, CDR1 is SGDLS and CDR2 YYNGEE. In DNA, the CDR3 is TGTGCCAGCCGATCGGGACACGGCACAGATACGCAGTATTTT. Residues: CASRSGHGTDTQYF.

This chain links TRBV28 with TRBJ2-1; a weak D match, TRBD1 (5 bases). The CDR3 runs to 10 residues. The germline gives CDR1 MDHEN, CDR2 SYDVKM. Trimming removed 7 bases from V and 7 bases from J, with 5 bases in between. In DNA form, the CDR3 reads TGTGCCAGCAAGGGGAATGAGCAGTTCTTC. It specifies CASKGNEQFF.

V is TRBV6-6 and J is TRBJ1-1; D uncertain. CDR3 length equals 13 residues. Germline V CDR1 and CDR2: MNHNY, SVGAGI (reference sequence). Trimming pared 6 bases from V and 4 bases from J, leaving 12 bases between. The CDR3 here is CASRLALVTEAFF. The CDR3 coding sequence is TGTGCCAGCAGGCTCGCGTTGGTCACTGAAGCTTTCTTT.

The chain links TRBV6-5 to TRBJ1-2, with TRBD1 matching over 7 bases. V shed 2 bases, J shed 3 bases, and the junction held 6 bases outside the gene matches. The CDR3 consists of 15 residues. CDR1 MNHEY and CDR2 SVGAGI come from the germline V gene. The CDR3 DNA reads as TGTGCCAGCAGTTACAAGGCAGGGGGATACTATGGCTACACCTTC. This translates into CASSYKAGGYYGYTF.

The CDR3 coding sequence is TGTGCCAGCAGCTTAGATCGGAGTGGTGAAGCTTTCTTT. As protein: CASSLDRSGEAFF. This chain connects TRBV7-6 to TRBJ1-1; D uncertain. The CDR3 has 13 amino acids. Deletions cut 1 base from V and 7 bases from J, with 10 bases between. From germline, CDR1 is SGHVS and CDR2 FNYEAQ.

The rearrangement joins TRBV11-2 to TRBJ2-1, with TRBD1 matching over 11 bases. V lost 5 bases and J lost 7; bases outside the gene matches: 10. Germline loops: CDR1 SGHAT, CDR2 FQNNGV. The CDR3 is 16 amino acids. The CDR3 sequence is CASSPGTGGWWNEQFF. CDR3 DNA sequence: TGTGCCAGCAGCCCAGGGACAGGGGGTTGGTGGAATGAGCAGTTCTTC.

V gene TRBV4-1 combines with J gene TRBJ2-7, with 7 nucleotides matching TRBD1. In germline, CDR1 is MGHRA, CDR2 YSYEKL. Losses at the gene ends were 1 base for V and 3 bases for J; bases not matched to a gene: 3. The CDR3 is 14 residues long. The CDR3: CASSQGQGLYEQYF. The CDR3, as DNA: TGCGCCAGCAGCCAAGGACAGGGCCTCTACGAGCAGTACTTC.

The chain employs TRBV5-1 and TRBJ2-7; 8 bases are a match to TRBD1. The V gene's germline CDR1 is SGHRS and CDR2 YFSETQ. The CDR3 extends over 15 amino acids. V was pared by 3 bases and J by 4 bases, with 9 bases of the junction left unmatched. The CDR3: CASSSSGTGDYEQYF. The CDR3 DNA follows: TGCGCCAGCAGCTCGTCCGGGACAGGAGATTACGAGCAGTACTTC. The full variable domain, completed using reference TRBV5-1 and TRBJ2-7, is KAGVTQTPRYLIKTRGQQVTLSCSPISGHRSVSWYQQTPGQGLQFLFEYFSETQRNKGNFPGRFSGRQFSNSRSEMNVSTLELGDSALYLCASSSSGTGDYEQYFGPGTRLTVT.

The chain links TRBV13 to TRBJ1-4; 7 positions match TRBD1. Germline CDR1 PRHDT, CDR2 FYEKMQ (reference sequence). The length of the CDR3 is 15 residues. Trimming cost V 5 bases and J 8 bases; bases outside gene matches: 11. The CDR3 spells CASSTHRGTREKLFF. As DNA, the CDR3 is TGTGCCAGCAGCACCCACAGGGGAACTCGAGAAAAACTGTTTTTT. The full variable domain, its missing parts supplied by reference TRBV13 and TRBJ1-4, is AAGVIQSPRHLIKEKRETATLKCYPIPRHDTVYWYQQGPGQDPQFLISFYEKMQSDKGSIPDRFSAQQFSDYHSELNMSSLELGDSALYFCASSTHRGTREKLFFGSGTQLSVL.

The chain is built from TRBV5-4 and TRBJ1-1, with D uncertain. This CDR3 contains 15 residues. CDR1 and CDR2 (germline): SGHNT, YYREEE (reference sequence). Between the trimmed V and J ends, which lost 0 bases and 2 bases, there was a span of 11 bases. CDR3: CASSLGRVRNTEAFF. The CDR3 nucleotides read TGTGCCAGCAGCTTGGGGCGGGTGCGAAACACTGAAGCTTTCTTT.

Written as DNA, the CDR3 is TGTGCCAGCAGCTCAATCAGGGGTTTCGGCATGAACACTGAAGCTTTCTTT. The encoded protein is CASSSIRGFGMNTEAFF. This chain joins TRBV25-1 and TRBJ1-1; possibly TRBD1 for D (6 bases). Germline V CDR1 and CDR2: MGHDK, SYGVNS. Trimming stripped 6 bases from V and 0 bases from J, with 20 bases between. The CDR3 sequence is 17 residues long.

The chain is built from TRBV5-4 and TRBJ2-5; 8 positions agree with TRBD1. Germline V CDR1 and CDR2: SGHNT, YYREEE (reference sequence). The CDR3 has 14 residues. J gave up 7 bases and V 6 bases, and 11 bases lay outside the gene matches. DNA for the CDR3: TGTGCCAGCACCAACCGGGACAGGATGGGGACCCAGTACTTC. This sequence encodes CASTNRDRMGTQYF.

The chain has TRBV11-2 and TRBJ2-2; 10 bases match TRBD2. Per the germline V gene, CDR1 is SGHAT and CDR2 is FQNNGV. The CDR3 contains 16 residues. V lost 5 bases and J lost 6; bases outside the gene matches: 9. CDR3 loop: CASSQASGSSAGELFF. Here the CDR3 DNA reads TGTGCCAGCAGCCAGGCTAGCGGGAGTTCGGCCGGGGAGCTGTTTTTT. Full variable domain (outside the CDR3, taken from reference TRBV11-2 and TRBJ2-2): EAGVAQSPRYKIIEKRQSVAFWCNPISGHATLYWYQQILGQGPKLLIQFQNNGVVDDSQLPKDRFSAERLKGVDSTLKIQPAKLEDSAVYLCASSQASGSSAGELFFGEGSRLTVL.

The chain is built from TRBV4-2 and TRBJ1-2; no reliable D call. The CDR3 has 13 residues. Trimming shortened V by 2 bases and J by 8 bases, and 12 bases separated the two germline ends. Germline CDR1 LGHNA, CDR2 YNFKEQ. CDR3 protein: CASSQSGQIGYTF. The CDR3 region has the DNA TGTGCCAGCAGCCAATCGGGTCAGATAGGCTACACCTTC.

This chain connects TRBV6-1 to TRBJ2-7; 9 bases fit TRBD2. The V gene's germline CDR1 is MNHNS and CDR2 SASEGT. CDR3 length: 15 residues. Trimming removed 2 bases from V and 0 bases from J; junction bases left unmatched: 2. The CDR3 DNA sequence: TGTGCCAGCAGTGAACTAGCGGGGTCCTCCTACGAGCAGTACTTC. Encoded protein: CASSELAGSSYEQYF.

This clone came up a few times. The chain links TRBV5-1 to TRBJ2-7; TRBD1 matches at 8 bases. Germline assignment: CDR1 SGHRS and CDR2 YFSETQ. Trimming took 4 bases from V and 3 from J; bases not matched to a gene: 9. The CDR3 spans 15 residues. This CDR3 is CASSPRTGMVYEQYF. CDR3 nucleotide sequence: TGCGCCAGCAGCCCGCGGACAGGGATGGTCTACGAGCAGTACTTC. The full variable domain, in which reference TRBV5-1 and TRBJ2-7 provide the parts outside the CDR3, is KAGVTQTPRYLIKTRGQQVTLSCSPISGHRSVSWYQQTPGQGLQFLFEYFSETQRNKGNFPGRFSGRQFSNSRSEMNVSTLELGDSALYLCASSPRTGMVYEQYFGPGTRLTVT.

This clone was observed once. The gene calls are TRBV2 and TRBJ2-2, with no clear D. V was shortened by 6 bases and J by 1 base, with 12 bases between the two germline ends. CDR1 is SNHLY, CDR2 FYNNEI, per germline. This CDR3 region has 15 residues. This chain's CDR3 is CASSVEELNTGELFF. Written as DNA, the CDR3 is TGTGCCAGCAGCGTAGAAGAACTGAACACCGGGGAGCTGTTTTTT. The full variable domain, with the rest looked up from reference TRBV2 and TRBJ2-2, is EPEVTQTPSHQVTQMGQEVILRCVPISNHLYFYWYRQILGQKVEFLVSFYNNEISEKSEIFDDQFSVERPDGSNFTLKIRSTKLEDSAMYFCASSVEELNTGELFFGEGSRLTVL.

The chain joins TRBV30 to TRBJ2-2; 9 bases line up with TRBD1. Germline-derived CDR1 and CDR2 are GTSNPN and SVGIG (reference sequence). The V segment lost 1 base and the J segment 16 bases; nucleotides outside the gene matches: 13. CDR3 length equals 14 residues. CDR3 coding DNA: TGTGCCTGGAGTGCTCATCCAACAGGGGGCATTTGGTTTTTT. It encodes CAWSAHPTGGIWFF. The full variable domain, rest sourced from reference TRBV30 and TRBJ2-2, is SQTIHQWPATLVQPVGSPLSLECTVEGTSNPNLYWYRQAAGRGLQLLFYSVGIGQISSEVPQNLSASRPQDRQFILSSKKLLLSDSGFYLCAWSAHPTGGIWFFGEGSRLTVL.

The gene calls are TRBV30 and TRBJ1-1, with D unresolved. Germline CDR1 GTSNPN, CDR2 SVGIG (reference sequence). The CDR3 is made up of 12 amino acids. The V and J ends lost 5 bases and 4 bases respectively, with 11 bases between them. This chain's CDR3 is CAWGRSGTEAFF. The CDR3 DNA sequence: TGTGCCTGGGGCCGTTCGGGCACTGAAGCTTTCTTT.

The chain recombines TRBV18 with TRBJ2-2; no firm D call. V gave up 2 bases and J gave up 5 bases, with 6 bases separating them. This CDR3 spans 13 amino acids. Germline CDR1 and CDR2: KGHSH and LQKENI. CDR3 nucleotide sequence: TGTGCCAGCTCACCAACGGGTACCGGGGAGCTGTTTTTT. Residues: CASSPTGTGELFF.

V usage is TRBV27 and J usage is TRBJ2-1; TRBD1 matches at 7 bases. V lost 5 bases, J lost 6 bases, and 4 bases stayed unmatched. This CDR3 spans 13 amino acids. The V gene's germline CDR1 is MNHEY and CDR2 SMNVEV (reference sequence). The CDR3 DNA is TGTGCCAGCAGTGTAAACAGGGGCAATGAGCAGTTCTTC. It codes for CASSVNRGNEQFF.